The 18 T cell receptor beta chains presented below share a single source sample, sequenced in a study of T cells in Graves' hyperthyroidism and ophthalmopathy. There were TCR beta CDR3 regions amplified from RNA transcripts. HTBI primers were used for first-round RT-PCR of the TCR CDR3. TCRdb independently ran MiXCR on the multiplex PCR reads; one entry per CDR3 protein. The sample holds about 700,000 distinct CDR3 sequences; 12% to 15% are singletons and the top ten take about a tenth. Specimen: blood. These receptors were taken from a young woman with Graves' hyperthyroidism.

This clonotype was detected ten times or more. V is TRBV11-3 and J is TRBJ1-3, with D perhaps TRBD1 (5 bases). The CDR3 sequence is 15 residues long. Trimming pared 5 bases from V and 3 bases from J, leaving 14 bases between. In germline, CDR1 is SGHNT, CDR2 YENEEA. The CDR3 is CASSPAGGGGNTIYF. In DNA form, the CDR3 reads TGTGCCAGCAGCCCGGCGGGGGGAGGTGGAAACACCATATATTTT.

This clonotype was detected many times. The J gene is TRBJ2-3, the V gene TRBV3-1; D may be TRBD2 (5 bases). Germline assignment: CDR1 LGHDT and CDR2 YNNKEL (reference sequence). V was trimmed by 6 bases and J by 2 bases, leaving 15 bases between them. This CDR3 has 15 amino acids. CDR3 in amino acids: CASRQTTINTDTQYF. DNA for the CDR3: TGTGCCAGCAGACAGACTACAATCAACACAGATACGCAGTATTTT.

This clonotype has ten or more counts. The chain has TRBV9 and TRBJ2-5, with D maybe TRBD2 (6 bases). This CDR3 region has 15 residues. Germline V gene sequence: CDR1 SGDLS, CDR2 YYNGEE. The V end was cut by 1 base, the J end by 0 bases, with 10 bases between. The CDR3, as DNA: TGTGCCAGCAGCGTATACGCGGGGTACCAAGAGACCCAGTACTTC. Translating gives CASSVYAGYQETQYF.

The chain uses TRBV6-2 or TRBV6-3 and TRBJ2-5, with 8 bases identical to TRBD1. V shed 2 bases and J 4 bases; nucleotides not matched to a gene: 6. CDR3 length: 15 residues. The germline V gene has CDR1 MNHEY and CDR2 SVGEGT. The CDR3 loop reads CASSYRGQGRETQYF. DNA for the CDR3: TGTGCCAGCAGTTACCGTGGACAGGGACGAGAGACCCAGTACTTC.

This clonotype was found many times. This chain connects TRBV7-9 to TRBJ2-3; D is tentatively TRBD1 or TRBD2 (6 bases each). The V end lost 3 bases, the J end lost 8 bases, and 21 bases lay between the germline ends. Germline V gene data show CDR1 as SEHNR and CDR2 as FQNEAQ (reference sequence). The CDR3 length is 16 residues. The CDR3 DNA sequence: TGTGCCAGCAGCTTTGCTAGTAGCGGCGGAGGGGGTACGCAGTATTTT. It translates to CASSFASSGGGGTQYF.

This clonotype was found many times. The rearrangement joins TRBV20-1 to TRBJ2-1; 9 bases align to TRBD2. V trimming: 5 bases; J trimming: 0 bases; junction bases outside the gene matches: 2. This CDR3 region has 14 residues. CDR1 and CDR2 from the germline V gene are DFQATT and SNEGSKA (reference sequence). Here the CDR3 DNA reads TGCAGTGCTGGTAGCGGGAGCTCCTACAATGAGCAGTTCTTC. Its translation is CSAGSGSSYNEQFF.

The V call is TRBV7-9, the J call TRBJ2-3; D is unresolved. This CDR3 has 15 residues. V lost 1 base and J lost 2, with 10 bases in between. Germline assignment: CDR1 SEHNR and CDR2 FQNEAQ (reference sequence). The CDR3 DNA reads as TGTGCCAGCAGCTTAGTCGGTGGAGACACAGATACGCAGTATTTT. This gives the protein CASSLVGGDTDTQYF.

Ten or more counts support this clonotype. The chain employs TRBV4-3 and TRBJ1-2, with unresolved D. In germline, CDR1 is LGHNA, CDR2 YSLEER. The germline V and J ends were trimmed by 1 base and 7 bases, with 16 bases remaining between them. CDR3 size: 15 residues. CDR3 sequence: CASSQGVNTRIGYTF. The CDR3 DNA reads as TGCGCCAGCAGCCAAGGGGTTAACACTCGGATTGGCTACACCTTC.

Many counts were recorded for this clonotype. The chain joins TRBV7-9 to TRBJ1-5; no reliable D call. CDR1 SEHNR and CDR2 FQNEAQ come from the germline V gene (reference sequence). V lost 0 bases to trimming and J lost 1 base, with 10 bases between them. The CDR3 is 16 amino acids. The CDR3 bases are TGTGCCAGCAGCTTAGCAGTAGGGTACAGCAATCAGCCCCAGCATTTT. This translates into CASSLAVGYSNQPQHF.

There are a few counts of this clonotype. The chain has TRBV7-9 and TRBJ2-3, with D tentatively TRBD1 or TRBD2 (5 bases each). This CDR3 has 14 residues. Germline values: CDR1 SEHNR, CDR2 FQNEAQ (reference sequence). V dropped 5 bases and J dropped 5 bases, with 14 bases sitting between them. DNA of the CDR3: TGTGCCAGCAGCCCAGGGACCGAGGGAGATACGCAGTATTTT. It yields the protein CASSPGTEGDTQYF.

This clonotype was seen more than once but under ten times. The rearrangement links TRBV19 to TRBJ2-5; 7 bases match TRBD1. This CDR3 spans 14 amino acids. Germline trimming cut 4 bases from V and 1 base from J; bases unmatched to any gene: 3. Germline-derived CDR1 and CDR2 are LNHDA and SQIVND (reference sequence). The CDR3 loop reads CASSTGTAQETQYF. Here the CDR3 DNA reads TGTGCCAGTAGTACCGGGACAGCCCAAGAGACCCAGTACTTC.

V and J are TRBV4-3 and TRBJ1-2, with TRBD1 identical over 8 bases. This CDR3 has 18 residues. After removal of 0 bases from V and 3 bases from J, the junction contained 12 bases not matched to a gene. CDR1 and CDR2 (germline): LGHNA, YSLEER. The CDR3 DNA sequence: TGCGCCAGCAGCCAAGATTTGACAGGACAGGGTTGGGACTATGGCTACACCTTC. Protein product: CASSQDLTGQGWDYGYTF.

The genes are TRBV19 and TRBJ1-5; 8 bases map to TRBD1. V lost 6 bases to trimming and J lost 2 bases; unmatched junction nucleotides: 3. This CDR3 has 14 residues. The germline gives CDR1 LNHDA, CDR2 SQIVND (reference sequence). This chain's CDR3 is CASRKDRGNQPQHF. The CDR3, as DNA: TGTGCCAGTAGGAAGGACAGGGGCAATCAGCCCCAGCATTTT.

V and J are TRBV11-1 and TRBJ2-7; D unclear. Trimming shortened V by 1 base and J by 6 bases, and 19 bases separated the two germline ends. This CDR3 comprises 16 residues. Germline assignment: CDR1 SGHAT and CDR2 FQDESV (reference sequence). The CDR3 reads CASSLDIVYQLSEQYF. DNA for the CDR3: TGTGCCAGCAGCTTAGACATCGTTTACCAGCTCTCCGAGCAGTACTTC.

The chain uses TRBV11-1 and TRBJ2-6; TRBD1 matches 12 bases. The CDR3 totals 19 residues. V trimming: 0 bases; J trimming: 1 base; junction bases outside the gene matches: 4. CDR1 is SGHAT, CDR2 FQDESV, per germline (reference sequence). CDR3 residues: CASSLAGTGGMSGANVLTF. In DNA, the CDR3 is TGTGCCAGCAGCTTAGCGGGGACAGGGGGCATGTCTGGGGCCAACGTCCTGACTTTC.

This clonotype appeared many times. The chain has TRBV7-9 and TRBJ2-1; 11 positions agree with TRBD2. This CDR3 has 16 residues. Losses at the gene ends were 5 bases for V and 8 bases for J; bases not matched to a gene: 11. Germline assignment: CDR1 SEHNR and CDR2 FQNEAQ (reference sequence). CDR3 DNA: TGTGCCAGCAGCCCAGACAGACTAGCGGGAAGCTATGAGCAGTTCTTC. This sequence encodes CASSPDRLAGSYEQFF.

This chain uses TRBV7-8 with TRBJ2-3; 9 bases agree with TRBD2. The J segment lost 7 bases and the V segment lost 2 bases, leaving 4 bases of the junction unmatched. Germline V gene sequence: CDR1 SGHVS, CDR2 FQNEAQ. The CDR3 has 14 amino acids. CDR3 protein: CASSLSGRMNTQYF. CDR3 coding DNA: TGTGCCAGCAGCTTAAGCGGGAGGATGAATACGCAGTATTTT.

In its sample, this clonotype was seen a few times. CDR3 residues: CSARAYGARWSFAGTDTQYF. CDR3 sequence (DNA): TGCAGTGCTAGAGCCTACGGGGCCCGTTGGAGCTTTGCGGGAACAGATACGCAGTATTTT. The chain uses TRBV20-1 and TRBJ2-3; perhaps TRBD2 as D (6 bases). The CDR3 extends over 20 amino acids. Trimming removed 1 base at V and 3 bases at J, with 29 bases between. Germline V CDR1 and CDR2: DFQATT, SNEGSKA (reference sequence).